One and the same sample provided the 32 T cell receptor beta chains below, sequenced in a study of T cells in localized non-small cell lung cancer. The method was immunoSEQ multiplex PCR; TCRdb's version includes in-frame clones alone and lacks a portion of them. The data show roughly 34,000 clones, approximately 86% seen once. The sample here was peripheral blood mononuclear cells, taken before any cancer treatment. These TCRs come from a man aged 40 to 75 with stage III lung adenocarcinoma.

DNA of the CDR3: TGTGCCAGCAGCTCACGTCGGGGATCTGGAAACACCATATATTTT. This sequence encodes CASSSRRGSGNTIYF. This chain links TRBV11-3 with TRBJ1-3; D is unresolved. This CDR3 comprises 15 residues. Germline V gene lookup returns CDR1 SGHNT and CDR2 YENEEA. Trimming shortened V by 4 bases and J by 1 base, and 11 bases separated the two germline ends.

The chain combines TRBV5-6 with TRBJ1-3, with 8 bases that match TRBD1. Trimming removed 0 bases from V and 4 bases from J; junction bases left unmatched: 3. The CDR3 spans 15 residues. Per germline, CDR1 SGHDT and CDR2 YYEEEE. The CDR3 DNA is TGTGCCAGCAGCTTGGTAGGACAGGGAGGAAACACCATATATTTT. Encoded protein: CASSLVGQGGNTIYF.

The V gene is TRBV20-1, the J gene TRBJ2-7; D is perhaps TRBD2 (6 bases). V lost 4 bases and J 3 bases, leaving 7 bases between the germline ends. CDR3 length equals 11 residues. Per germline, CDR1 DFQATT and CDR2 SNEGSKA (reference sequence). The CDR3 DNA is TGCAGTGCTACTAGCGACTACGAGCAGTACTTC. Protein: CSATSDYEQYF.

This chain uses TRBV19 with TRBJ1-1, with D perhaps matching TRBD1 (5 bases). The CDR3 contains 18 residues. Per the germline V gene, CDR1 is LNHDA and CDR2 is SQIVND (reference sequence). V dropped 0 bases and J dropped 3 bases, with 20 bases sitting between them. The DNA for the CDR3 is TGTGCCAGTAGTATAGATTTTGTTTATGATTTGGGGGACACTGAAGCTTTCTTT. It encodes CASSIDFVYDLGDTEAFF.

This chain uses TRBV29-1 with TRBJ1-5, with D possibly TRBD1 on 6 matching bases. The CDR3 has 13 amino acids. Trimming pared 7 bases from V and 7 bases from J, leaving 17 bases between. Germline values: CDR1 SQVTM, CDR2 ANQGSEA. Here the CDR3 DNA reads TGCAGCGCTAGGGGGGGGGAAGGACAGCCCCAGCATTTT. It translates to CSARGGEGQPQHF. The full variable domain, with the rest looked up from reference TRBV29-1 and TRBJ1-5, is SAVISQKPSRDICQRGTSLTIQCQVDSQVTMMFWYRQQPGQSLTLIATANQGSEATYESGFVIDKFPISRPNLTFSTLTVSNMSPEDSSIYLCSARGGEGQPQHFGDGTRLSIL.

This rearrangement joins TRBV5-1 to TRBJ1-1, with unresolved D. V dropped 5 bases and J dropped 5 bases, with 13 bases sitting between them. Germline V lookup: CDR1 SGHRS, CDR2 YFSETQ. The CDR3 contains 13 residues. The CDR3 loop is CASRVGSQTEAFF. The DNA for the CDR3 is TGCGCCAGCAGGGTGGGCAGTCAGACTGAAGCTTTCTTT.

This clone was observed a few times. The rearrangement links TRBV2 to TRBJ2-1; D possibly corresponds to TRBD1 (6 bases). CDR1 and CDR2 from the germline V gene are SNHLY and FYNNEI. CDR3 size: 13 residues. V was clipped by 11 bases and J by 8 bases, with 19 bases between them. The DNA for the CDR3 is TGTGCCGCACCGGGACACCTTGGGGATGAGCAGTTCTTC. It specifies CAAPGHLGDEQFF.

The CDR3 DNA is TGTGCCAGCAGCAAAGGGGACGCCCGGGGAGGCCTCCACTTT. Encoded protein: CASSKGDARGGLHF. The J gene is TRBJ1-6, the V gene TRBV7-2, with D maybe TRBD1 (5 bases). Per the germline V gene, CDR1 is SGHTA and CDR2 is FQGNSA. Trimming removed 5 bases at V and 15 bases at J, with 20 bases between. This CDR3 has 14 amino acids.

The rearrangement links TRBV11-2 to TRBJ1-2, with D possibly being TRBD1 (5 bases). Between the trimmed V and J ends, which lost 0 bases and 6 bases, there was a span of 14 bases. Per the germline V gene, CDR1 is SGHAT and CDR2 is FQNNGV. The CDR3 is made up of 15 amino acids. The CDR3 sequence is CASSLDRRPGDGYTF. The CDR3 DNA follows: TGTGCCAGCAGCTTAGATAGGAGGCCGGGGGATGGCTACACCTTC.

This chain uses TRBV4-2 with TRBJ1-6; D unresolved. Germline V gene sequence: CDR1 LGHNA, CDR2 YNFKEQ. CDR3 length: 15 amino acids. V lost 0 bases to trimming and J lost 6 bases, with 9 bases between them. CDR3 nucleotide sequence: TGTGCCAGCAGCCAAGACGTCACGGTTAATTCACCCCTCCACTTT. Protein: CASSQDVTVNSPLHF.

This sequence joins TRBV30 and TRBJ1-2; possibly TRBD1 for D (6 bases). The germline gives CDR1 GTSNPN, CDR2 SVGIG (reference sequence). This CDR3 is built from 12 residues. Trimming took 5 bases from V and 8 from J, leaving 15 bases between them. CDR3 coding DNA: TGTGCCTGGGTGGACAGCTGGCGGGGCTACACCTTC. Residues: CAWVDSWRGYTF.

The J gene is TRBJ2-7, the V gene TRBV5-6; D gene unclear. This CDR3 is built from 11 residues. Germline CDR1 and CDR2: SGHDT and YYEEEE. V was cut by 1 base and J by 5 bases, with 4 bases left in between. CDR3 sequence: CASSLQNEQYF. In nucleotides, the CDR3 is TGTGCCAGCAGCTTGCAAAACGAGCAGTACTTC.

The chain joins TRBV6-5 to TRBJ1-4, with D uncertain. V was shortened by 0 bases and J by 7 bases, with 3 bases between the two germline ends. Per the germline V gene, CDR1 is MNHEY and CDR2 is SVGAGI. This CDR3 is 12 amino acids long. The CDR3 nucleotides read TGTGCCAGCAGTTACTCGGGTGAAAAACTGTTTTTT. Translating it yields CASSYSGEKLFF.

This rearrangement joins TRBV28 to TRBJ2-7, with D perhaps assigned TRBD1 or TRBD2 (6 bases each). Germline V gives CDR1 MDHEN, CDR2 SYDVKM. The CDR3 runs 15 residues. V was clipped by 5 bases and J by 2 bases, with 16 bases between them. The CDR3: CASSGQFGGAYEQYF. CDR3 DNA sequence: TGTGCCAGCAGTGGACAGTTCGGCGGGGCCTACGAGCAGTACTTC.

The chain has TRBV25-1 and TRBJ1-1; 8 bases line up with TRBD1. CDR1 is MGHDK and CDR2 is SYGVNS in the germline V gene. The CDR3 length is 15 residues. The J segment lost 1 base and the V segment lost 6 bases, leaving 7 bases of the junction unmatched. The CDR3 DNA reads as TGTGCCAGCAGATATGGACAGGGAGGGAACACTGAAGCTTTCTTT. Protein: CASRYGQGGNTEAFF.

The chain uses TRBV7-2 and TRBJ1-2, with D tentatively TRBD1 (5 bases). The CDR3 spans 16 residues. Germline CDR1 is SGHTA and CDR2 is FQGNSA. V lost 5 bases, J lost 0 bases, and 16 bases lay in between. CDR3 protein: CASSRRGGDPNYGYTF. Written as DNA, the CDR3 is TGTGCCAGCAGCCGGAGGGGCGGGGATCCTAACTATGGCTACACCTTC.

The chain is built from TRBV5-1 and TRBJ1-2, with TRBD1 matching 8 bases. Per the germline V gene, CDR1 is SGHRS and CDR2 is YFSETQ. Unmatched junction bases numbered 9, after V lost 4 bases and J lost 4 bases. This CDR3 spans 15 amino acids. The CDR3 protein is CASSPDGTGAYGYTF. The CDR3 DNA reads TGCGCCAGCAGCCCGGACGGGACAGGTGCCTATGGCTACACCTTC.

V gene TRBV2 combines with J gene TRBJ1-6; D gene ambiguous. CDR1 and CDR2 (germline): SNHLY, FYNNEI. Trimming stripped 3 bases from V and 10 bases from J, with 10 bases between. The CDR3 consists of 13 residues. Here the CDR3 DNA reads TGTGCCAGCAGTGAGTGGGGAGGCTCACCCCTCCACTTT. Its translation: CASSEWGGSPLHF.

The V call is TRBV20-1, the J call TRBJ2-3, with D hard to call. This CDR3 comprises 11 residues. Germline assignment: CDR1 DFQATT and CDR2 SNEGSKA (reference sequence). CDR3 DNA sequence: TGCAGCGCCACGAATTGGGATACGCAGTATTTT. Its protein product is CSATNWDTQYF.

V usage is TRBV7-9 and J usage is TRBJ1-1; D uncertain. CDR1 and CDR2 (germline): SEHNR, FQNEAQ (reference sequence). V lost 2 bases to trimming and J lost 1 base, with 14 bases between them. The CDR3 has 16 amino acids. As DNA, the CDR3 is TGTGCCAGCAGCTTACTCTTTAACGGGAAGAACACTGAAGCTTTCTTT. Translated, it gives CASSLLFNGKNTEAFF. Supplemented by reference TRBV7-9 and TRBJ1-1, the full variable domain reads DTGVSQNPRHKITKRGQNVTFRCDPISEHNRLYWYRQTLGQGPEFLTYFQNEAQLEKSRLLSDRFSAERPKGSFSTLEIQRTEQGDSAMYLCASSLLFNGKNTEAFFGQGTRLTVV.

This clone was seen a single time. V gene TRBV9 combines with J gene TRBJ2-3, with D possibly called TRBD1 or TRBD2 (6 bases each). Between the trimmed V and J ends, which lost 0 bases and 6 bases, there was a span of 11 bases. Germline V gene sequence: CDR1 SGDLS, CDR2 YYNGEE. The CDR3 runs 14 residues. DNA for the CDR3: TGTGCCAGCAGCGTAGACTCGGGGGCGGATACGCAGTATTTT. Its translation is CASSVDSGADTQYF.

Written as DNA, the CDR3 is TGTGCCAGCAGCCAAGATAGCCGGCCGGGGCGACTCTCCCTCCCCAATGAGCAGTTCTTC. Translated, it gives CASSQDSRPGRLSLPNEQFF. The chain carries TRBV14 and TRBJ2-1; possibly TRBD1 or TRBD2 for D (5 bases each). The CDR3 is made up of 20 amino acids. V lost 0 bases and J lost 6, with 27 bases in between. Germline values: CDR1 SGHDN, CDR2 FVKESK.

The chain is built from TRBV6-4 and TRBJ2-1, with 12 bases identical to TRBD2. Germline CDR1 reads MRHNA; CDR2 reads SNTAGT. V was pared by 2 bases and J by 6 bases, with 2 bases of the junction left unmatched. This CDR3 has 15 residues. CDR3 sequence (DNA): TGTGCCAGCAGTGACCCTAGCGGGGGGGCCAATGAGCAGTTCTTC. Translation gives CASSDPSGGANEQFF.

The chain employs TRBV6-1 and TRBJ2-3, with 11 bases fitting TRBD2. The CDR3 consists of 14 residues. Germline V lookup: CDR1 MNHNS, CDR2 SASEGT. V trimming: 8 bases; J trimming: 6 bases; junction bases outside the gene matches: 7. The CDR3 DNA sequence: TGTGCCAGCTTACGACTAGCGGGGTTGGATACGCAGTATTTT. Translated, it gives CASLRLAGLDTQYF.

The V and J genes are TRBV9 and TRBJ1-1, with unresolved D. The CDR3 is made up of 14 amino acids. The germline gives CDR1 SGDLS, CDR2 YYNGEE. The V gene lost 2 bases and the J gene lost 4 bases, with 12 bases spanning the gap. The DNA of the CDR3 is TGTGCCAGCAGCGTTCTACCGCTTGTCACTGAAGCTTTCTTT. This translates into CASSVLPLVTEAFF.

The V and J genes are TRBV18 and TRBJ2-2, with unresolved D. Germline V gene data show CDR1 as KGHSH and CDR2 as LQKENI. The CDR3 has 17 amino acids. V lost 5 bases, J lost 5 bases, and 21 bases lay in between. The CDR3 DNA is TGTGCCAGCTCAGCCAGTTCGCGATTAGAGAAGACCGGGGAGCTGTTTTTT. This translates into CASSASSRLEKTGELFF.

V usage is TRBV12-5 and J usage is TRBJ2-7; D remains unclear. Trimming took 4 bases from V and 0 from J, leaving 16 bases between them. The CDR3 loop spans 16 amino acids. The germline CDR1 and CDR2 sequences are LGHNT and FRNRAP. CDR3 nucleotides: TGTGCTAGTGGTTCTCTCTATCAGGCCTACTCCTACGAGCAGTACTTC. This encodes CASGSLYQAYSYEQYF. Drawing the rest from reference TRBV12-5 and TRBJ2-7, the complete variable domain is DARVTQTPRHKVTEMGQEVTMRCQPILGHNTVFWYRQTMMQGLELLAYFRNRAPLDDSGMPKDRFSAEMPDATLATLKIQPSEPRDSAVYFCASGSLYQAYSYEQYFGPGTRLTVT.

CDR3 protein: CASLRLGTVNTGELFF. As DNA, the CDR3 is TGTGCCAGTCTTCGATTGGGGACAGTCAACACCGGGGAGCTGTTTTTT. This chain joins TRBV19 and TRBJ2-2; 7 nucleotides align to TRBD1. After removal of 8 bases from V and 2 bases from J, the junction contained 11 bases not matched to a gene. The CDR3 is 16 amino acids. The germline gives CDR1 LNHDA, CDR2 SQIVND (reference sequence).

The chain joins TRBV11-2 to TRBJ2-3; 8 bases line up with TRBD2. The germline V gene encodes CDR1 SGHAT and CDR2 FQNNGV. Trimming took 5 bases from V and 2 from J; bases not matched to a gene: 6. The CDR3 is 15 amino acids. CDR3 in amino acids: CASSRTGGATDTQYF. For the CDR3, the DNA is TGTGCCAGCAGCCGGACGGGGGGGGCCACAGATACGCAGTATTTT.

This clone was counted a few times. V gene TRBV2 combines with J gene TRBJ2-1, with TRBD2 identical over 7 bases. J gave up 5 bases and V 7 bases, and 5 bases lay outside the gene matches. The CDR3 sequence is 13 residues long. Germline CDR1 and CDR2: SNHLY and FYNNEI. The CDR3 is CASNPGLNNEQFF. CDR3 sequence (DNA): TGTGCCAGCAATCCGGGACTAAACAATGAGCAGTTCTTC.

For the CDR3, the DNA is TGTGCCAGCAGCGTTGACTCCGCCTCCTACAATGAGCAGTTCTTC. Residues: CASSVDSASYNEQFF. The rearrangement links TRBV9 to TRBJ2-1, with D uncertain. The ends were cut back, 2 bases at V and 0 bases at J, with 9 bases in the middle. In germline, CDR1 is SGDLS, CDR2 YYNGEE. The length of the CDR3 is 15 residues.

This clone was recorded only once. The chain combines TRBV10-3 with TRBJ2-7, with 8 bases identical to TRBD1. Per germline, CDR1 ENHRY and CDR2 SYGVKD. The CDR3 has 13 residues. J lost 1 base, V lost 8 bases, and 4 bases had no gene match. CDR3 coding DNA: TGTGCCATCGCGTGGGACAGGTCCTACGAGCAGTACTTC. Its translation: CAIAWDRSYEQYF.